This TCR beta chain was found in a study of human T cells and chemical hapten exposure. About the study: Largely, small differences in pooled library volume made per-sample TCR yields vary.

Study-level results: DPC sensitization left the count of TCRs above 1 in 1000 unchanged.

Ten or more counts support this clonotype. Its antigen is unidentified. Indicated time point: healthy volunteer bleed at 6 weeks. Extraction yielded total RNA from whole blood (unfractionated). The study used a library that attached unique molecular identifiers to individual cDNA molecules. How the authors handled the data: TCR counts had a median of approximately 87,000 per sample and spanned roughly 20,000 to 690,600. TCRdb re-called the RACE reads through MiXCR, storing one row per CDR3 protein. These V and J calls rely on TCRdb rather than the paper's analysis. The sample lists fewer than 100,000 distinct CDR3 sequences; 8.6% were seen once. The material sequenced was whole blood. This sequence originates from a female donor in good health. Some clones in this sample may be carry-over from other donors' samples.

The CDR3 loop is CASSFWGGETQYF. CDR3 nucleotides: TGTGCCAGCAGTTTTTGGGGGGGGGAGACCCAGTACTTC. This chain links TRBV27 with TRBJ2-5; 7 bases are a match to TRBD2. The CDR3 runs 13 residues. The junction had 3 bases not matched to a gene; V was cut back by 3 bases and J by 5 bases. Germline assignment: CDR1 MNHEY and CDR2 SMNVEV (reference sequence).